These 4 T cell receptor beta chains were sequenced from one sample in a study of patients and donors after allogeneic stem cell transplantation. In TCRdb, the RT-PCR reads were re-called with MiXCR into one record per CDR3 protein. The sample consists of approximately 61,000 distinct CDR3 sequences, roughly 14% of them appearing once. The sequencing input was blood, either unsorted or a sorted T cell fraction (not recorded which). These receptors all stem from a human donor who was either an allogeneic HSCT recipient or a stem cell or donor lymphocyte infusion donor (not recorded which). It is not recorded whose cells these are; they may come from a transplant donor.

This clonotype was counted a few times. In DNA, the CDR3 is TGTGCCAGCATGGAATGGCAGGGCTCCTACAATGAGCAGTTCTTC. This translates into CASMEWQGSYNEQFF. The chain combines TRBV13 with TRBJ2-1, with D perhaps TRBD1 (5 bases). The CDR3 length is 15 residues. Trimming shortened V by 7 bases and J by 0 bases, and 13 bases separated the two germline ends. Germline lookup yields CDR1 PRHDT and CDR2 FYEKMQ (reference sequence).

This clonotype was counted between two and nine times. The rearrangement joins TRBV5-1 to TRBJ1-2; no firm D call. Deletions cut 0 bases from V and 9 bases from J, with 15 bases between. This CDR3 contains 14 residues. Germline V lookup: CDR1 SGHRS, CDR2 YFSETQ. For the CDR3, the DNA is TGCGCCAGCAGCTTGGAGGGCCGGGCGGGAAGCTACACCTTC. It specifies CASSLEGRAGSYTF.

J is TRBJ2-1 and V is TRBV9, with 10 bases identical to TRBD1. The CDR3 contains 17 residues. Losses at the gene ends were 0 bases for V and 3 bases for J; bases not matched to a gene: 6. CDR1 and CDR2 (germline): SGDLS, YYNGEE. The CDR3 is CASSVATTGGFYNEQFF. The CDR3 nucleotides read TGTGCCAGCAGCGTAGCTACGACAGGGGGCTTCTACAATGAGCAGTTCTTC.

The V gene is TRBV18, the J gene TRBJ2-1; 8 bases fit TRBD2. V dropped 3 bases and J dropped 0; count of bases not matched to a gene: 1. CDR3 size: 15 residues. The germline V gene encodes CDR1 KGHSH and CDR2 LQKENI. DNA of the CDR3: TGTGCCAGCTCACCGGGACTAGGCTCCTACAATGAGCAGTTCTTC. Its protein is CASSPGLGSYNEQFF.